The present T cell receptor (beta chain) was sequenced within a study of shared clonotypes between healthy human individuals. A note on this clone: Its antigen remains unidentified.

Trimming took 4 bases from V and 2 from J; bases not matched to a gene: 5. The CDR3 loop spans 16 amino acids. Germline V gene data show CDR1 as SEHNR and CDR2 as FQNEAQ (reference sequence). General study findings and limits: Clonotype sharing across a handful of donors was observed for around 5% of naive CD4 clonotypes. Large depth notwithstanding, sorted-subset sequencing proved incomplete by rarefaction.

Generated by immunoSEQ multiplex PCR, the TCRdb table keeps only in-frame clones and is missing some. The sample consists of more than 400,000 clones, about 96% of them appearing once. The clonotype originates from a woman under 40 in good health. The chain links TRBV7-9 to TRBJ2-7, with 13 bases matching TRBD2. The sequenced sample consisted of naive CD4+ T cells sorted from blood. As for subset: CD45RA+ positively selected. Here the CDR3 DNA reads TGTGCCAGCAGCTCCCGGACTAGCGGGAGACCCTACGAGCAGTACTTC. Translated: CASSSRTSGRPYEQYF.